Listed below are T cell receptor beta chains from one sample, sequenced in a study of breast tumors, draining lymph nodes, adjacent tissues. TCRdb independently ran MiXCR on the multiplex PCR reads; one entry per CDR3 protein. The sample consists of 85,000 to 130,000 distinct CDR3 sequences, 30% of them appearing once. Source material: axillary lymph node tissue. Receptors originate from a female donor with breast cancer. Some clones in this sample may be carry-over from other donors' samples. CDR3s include the opening cysteine and the closing phenylalanine or tryptophan. D genes are given only for firm matches. The listing skips clone size in some rows; elsewhere it reads once, few, many or a size class.

v_call: TRBV12-3/TRBV12-4; clone_size: many; j_call: TRBJ1-5; d_call: NA; cdr3_nt: TGTGCCAGCAGCAGGACAGTTTATAGCAATCAGCCCCAGCATTTT; cdr3_aa: CASSRTVYSNQPQHF
v_call: TRBV30; clone_size: many; j_call: TRBJ2-2; d_call: NA; cdr3_nt: TGTGCCTGGAGTGTACCCGGGACCATAAACACCGGGGAGCTGTTTTTT; cdr3_aa: CAWSVPGTINTGELFF
v_call: TRBV15; clone_size: many; j_call: TRBJ1-4; d_call: TRBD1; cdr3_nt: TGTGCCACCAGCAGGGGGACAGCAACTAATGAAAAACTGTTTTTT; cdr3_aa: CATSRGTATNEKLFF
v_call: TRBV7-2; clone_size: many; j_call: TRBJ2-3; d_call: TRBD2; cdr3_nt: TGTGCCAGCAGCTTGCCTCGGACTAGGGCAGATACGCAGTATTTT; cdr3_aa: CASSLPRTRADTQYF
v_call: TRBV6-2/TRBV6-3; clone_size: many; j_call: TRBJ2-5; d_call: NA; cdr3_nt: TGTGCCAGCAGTTACCCGGGGGAACCGGAGACCCAGTACTTC; cdr3_aa: CASSYPGEPETQYF
v_call: TRBV6-1; clone_size: many; j_call: TRBJ1-4; d_call: TRBD1; cdr3_nt: TGTGCCAGCAGTCGACAGGGGACAACTAATGAAAAACTGTTTTTT; cdr3_aa: CASSRQGTTNEKLFF
v_call: TRBV20-1; clone_size: many; j_call: TRBJ1-2; d_call: NA; cdr3_nt: TGCAGTCCTTTAGGGGTACGATCAAGGGGCTACACCTTC; cdr3_aa: CSPLGVRSRGYTF
v_call: TRBV27; clone_size: many; j_call: TRBJ2-7; d_call: NA; cdr3_nt: TGTGCCAGCAGATCGGGACAAACGGCGGGCTCCTACGAGCAGTACTTC; cdr3_aa: CASRSGQTAGSYEQYF
v_call: TRBV28; clone_size: NA; j_call: TRBJ2-7; d_call: NA; cdr3_nt: TGTGCCACCGCCGAACCTGGGGGCTACGAACAGTACTTC; cdr3_aa: CATAEPGGYEQYF
v_call: TRBV5-8; clone_size: NA; j_call: TRBJ2-7; d_call: NA; cdr3_nt: TGTGCCAGCAGCACGCACGTTTTGATCGAGCAGTACTTC; cdr3_aa: CASSTHVLIEQYF
v_call: TRBV4-1; clone_size: many; j_call: TRBJ1-6; d_call: NA; cdr3_nt: TGCGCCAGCAGCCAAGATCGACAGGTCCCCCTTCTAACTTATAATTCACCCCTCCACTTT; cdr3_aa: CASSQDRQVPLLTYNSPLHF
v_call: TRBV6-5; clone_size: many; j_call: TRBJ1-2; d_call: TRBD1; cdr3_nt: TGTGCCAGCAGTCACGGACAGGGGGCGCATGGCTACACCTTC; cdr3_aa: CASSHGQGAHGYTF
v_call: TRBV15; clone_size: NA; j_call: TRBJ2-7; d_call: TRBD1; cdr3_nt: TGTGCCACCAGCAGCTTACAGGGGCGGTATTACGAGCAGTACTTC; cdr3_aa: CATSSLQGRYYEQYF
v_call: TRBV27; clone_size: NA; j_call: TRBJ2-6; d_call: NA; cdr3_nt: TGTGCCAGCAGCCCCCATGGGGCCAACGTCCTGACTTTC; cdr3_aa: CASSPHGANVLTF
v_call: TRBV5-4; clone_size: few; j_call: TRBJ2-1; d_call: NA; cdr3_nt: TGTGCCAGCAGCTTGTCGAGCTCCTACAATGAGCAGTTCTTC; cdr3_aa: CASSLSSSYNEQFF
v_call: TRBV25-1; clone_size: many; j_call: TRBJ2-3; d_call: TRBD1; cdr3_nt: TGTGCCAGCAGTAGACAGGGGTTGGGGCAGTATTTT; cdr3_aa: CASSRQGLGQYF
v_call: TRBV9; clone_size: NA; j_call: TRBJ2-7; d_call: NA; cdr3_nt: TGTGCCAGCAGCTTCACGGACTACGCCTACGAGCAGTACTTC; cdr3_aa: CASSFTDYAYEQYF
v_call: TRBV5-1; clone_size: NA; j_call: TRBJ2-5; d_call: NA; cdr3_nt: TGCGCCAGCAGCTTGACGCGCAGCTCGGAAGAGACCCAGTACTTC; cdr3_aa: CASSLTRSSEETQYF
v_call: TRBV2; clone_size: many; j_call: TRBJ2-2; d_call: NA; cdr3_nt: TGTGCCAGCAGTTTACAGGGAACTAACACCGGGGAGCTGTTTTTT; cdr3_aa: CASSLQGTNTGELFF
v_call: TRBV5-1; clone_size: many; j_call: TRBJ1-2; d_call: NA; cdr3_nt: TGCGCCAGCAGCCTCGTAGAGGAGGGGGTTGATGGCTACACCTTC; cdr3_aa: CASSLVEEGVDGYTF
v_call: TRBV10-3; clone_size: NA; j_call: TRBJ1-2; d_call: NA; cdr3_nt: TGTGCCATCAGTCCTCAGGTCATTCAATATGGCTACACCTTC; cdr3_aa: CAISPQVIQYGYTF
v_call: TRBV4-2; clone_size: NA; j_call: TRBJ2-1; d_call: NA; cdr3_nt: TGTGCCAGCAGCCACCGATCCAGGGGGGACACCTACAATGAGCAGCTCTTC; cdr3_aa: CASSHRSRGDTYNEQLF
v_call: TRBV5-1; clone_size: many; j_call: TRBJ1-2; d_call: TRBD1; cdr3_nt: TGCGCCAGCAGCTTGAATGTGGGACAGGGTGGTGGCTACACCTTC; cdr3_aa: CASSLNVGQGGGYTF
v_call: TRBV7-3; clone_size: many; j_call: TRBJ2-3; d_call: TRBD2; cdr3_nt: TGTGCCAGCAGCGCCCCGGGCGGGAGGACAGATACGCAGTATTTT; cdr3_aa: CASSAPGGRTDTQYF
v_call: TRBV14; clone_size: many; j_call: TRBJ2-4; d_call: NA; cdr3_nt: TGTGCCAGCAGCAGTCAGGGGATAGCCAAAAACATTCAGTACTTC; cdr3_aa: CASSSQGIAKNIQYF
v_call: TRBV7-2; clone_size: many; j_call: TRBJ1-2; d_call: TRBD1; cdr3_nt: TGTGCCAGCAGCTTCGACAGGGGGGATTATGGCTACACCTTC; cdr3_aa: CASSFDRGDYGYTF
v_call: TRBV9; clone_size: many; j_call: TRBJ2-5; d_call: TRBD2; cdr3_nt: TGTGCCAGCAGCGGCATGCCGGACGGGCGGGGCGGGAGTGAGACCCAGTACTTC; cdr3_aa: CASSGMPDGRGGSETQYF
v_call: TRBV11-1; clone_size: few; j_call: TRBJ1-1; d_call: TRBD1; cdr3_nt: TGTGCCAGCAGCTCGGTCGACAGGGGCGAAGCTTTCTTT; cdr3_aa: CASSSVDRGEAFF
v_call: TRBV5-6; clone_size: many; j_call: TRBJ2-1; d_call: TRBD2; cdr3_nt: TGTGCCAGCAGCCCCCCGGGACTAGCGAGTCTAACTGAGCAGTTCTTC; cdr3_aa: CASSPPGLASLTEQFF
v_call: TRBV20-1; clone_size: many; j_call: TRBJ2-3; d_call: TRBD2; cdr3_nt: TGCAGTGCTGAAAGAGCGGGAGGCACAGATACGCAGTATTTT; cdr3_aa: CSAERAGGTDTQYF
v_call: TRBV7-9; clone_size: few; j_call: TRBJ2-3; d_call: TRBD1; cdr3_nt: TGTGCCAGCAGCCCGACAGGGAACCTATTGGATACGCAGTATTTT; cdr3_aa: CASSPTGNLLDTQYF
v_call: TRBV25-1; clone_size: many; j_call: TRBJ1-6; d_call: TRBD1; cdr3_nt: TGTGCCAGCACAGGGGGAAATAATTCACCCCTCCACTTT; cdr3_aa: CASTGGNNSPLHF